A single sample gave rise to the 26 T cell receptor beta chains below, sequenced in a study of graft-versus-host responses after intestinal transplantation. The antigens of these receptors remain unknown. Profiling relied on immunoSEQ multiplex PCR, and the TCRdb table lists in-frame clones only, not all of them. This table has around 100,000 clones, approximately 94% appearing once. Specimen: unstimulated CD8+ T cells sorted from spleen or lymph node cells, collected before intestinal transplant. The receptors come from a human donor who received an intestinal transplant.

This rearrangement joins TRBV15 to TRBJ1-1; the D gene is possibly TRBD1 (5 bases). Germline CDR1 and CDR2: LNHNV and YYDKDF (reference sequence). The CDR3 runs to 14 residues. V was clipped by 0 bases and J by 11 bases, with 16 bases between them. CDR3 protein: CATSREQGIRGAFF. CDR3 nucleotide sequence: TGTGCCACCAGCAGAGAGCAGGGAATAAGAGGGGCTTTCTTT.

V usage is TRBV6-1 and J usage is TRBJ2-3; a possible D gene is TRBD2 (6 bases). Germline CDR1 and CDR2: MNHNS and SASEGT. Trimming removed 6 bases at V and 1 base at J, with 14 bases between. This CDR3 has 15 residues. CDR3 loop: CASRDLWEGTDTQYF. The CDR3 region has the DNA TGTGCCAGCAGAGACCTCTGGGAGGGCACAGATACGCAGTATTTT.

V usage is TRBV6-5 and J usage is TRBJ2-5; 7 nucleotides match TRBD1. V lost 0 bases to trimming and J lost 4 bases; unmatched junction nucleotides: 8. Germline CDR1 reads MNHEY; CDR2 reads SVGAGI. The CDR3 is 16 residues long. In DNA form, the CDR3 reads TGTGCCAGCAGTTACTCCCAACAGGGGAGTCGAGAGACCCAGTACTTC. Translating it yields CASSYSQQGSRETQYF.

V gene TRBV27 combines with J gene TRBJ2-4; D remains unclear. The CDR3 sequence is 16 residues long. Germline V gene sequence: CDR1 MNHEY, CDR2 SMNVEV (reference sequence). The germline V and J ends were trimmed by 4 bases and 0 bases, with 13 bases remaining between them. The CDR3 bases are TGTGCCAGCAGTTCCCTTGTTCGGATAGCCAAAAACATTCAGTACTTC. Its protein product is CASSSLVRIAKNIQYF.

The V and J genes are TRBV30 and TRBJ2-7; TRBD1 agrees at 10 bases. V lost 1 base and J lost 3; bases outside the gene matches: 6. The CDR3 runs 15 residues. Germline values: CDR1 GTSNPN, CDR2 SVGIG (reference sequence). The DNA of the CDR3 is TGTGCCTGGAGTGACCAAGGGACAGGGGTCTACGAGCAGTACTTC. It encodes CAWSDQGTGVYEQYF.

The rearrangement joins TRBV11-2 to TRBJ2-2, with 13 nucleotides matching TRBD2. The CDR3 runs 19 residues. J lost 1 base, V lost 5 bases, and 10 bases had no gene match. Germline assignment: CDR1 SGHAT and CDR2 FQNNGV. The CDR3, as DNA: TGTGCCAGCAGCCAACCCAAGACTAGCGGGGGGCGGAACACCGGGGAGCTGTTTTTT. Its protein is CASSQPKTSGGRNTGELFF.

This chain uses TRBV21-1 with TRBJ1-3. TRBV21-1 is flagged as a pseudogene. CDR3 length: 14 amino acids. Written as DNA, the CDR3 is TGTGCCCACCCCCCCACGGAAAGTGGAAACACCATATATTTT. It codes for CAHPPTESGNTIYF.

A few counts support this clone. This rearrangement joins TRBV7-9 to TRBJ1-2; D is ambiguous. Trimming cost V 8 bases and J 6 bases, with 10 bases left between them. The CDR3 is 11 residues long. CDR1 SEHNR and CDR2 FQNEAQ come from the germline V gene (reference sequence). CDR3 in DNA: TGTGCCAGCCAAACCGCAGATGGCTACACCTTC. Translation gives CASQTADGYTF.

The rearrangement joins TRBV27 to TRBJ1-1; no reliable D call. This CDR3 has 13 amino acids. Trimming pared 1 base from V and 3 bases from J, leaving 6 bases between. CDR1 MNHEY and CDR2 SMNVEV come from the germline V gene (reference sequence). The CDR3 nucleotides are TGTGCCAGCAGTTTATGGGCGGACACTGAAGCTTTCTTT. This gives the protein CASSLWADTEAFF.

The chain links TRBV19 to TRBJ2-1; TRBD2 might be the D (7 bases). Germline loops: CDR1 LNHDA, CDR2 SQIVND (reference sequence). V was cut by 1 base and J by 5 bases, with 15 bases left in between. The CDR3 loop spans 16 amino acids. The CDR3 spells CASSIGAGGPHNEQFF. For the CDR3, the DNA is TGTGCCAGTAGTATAGGAGCCGGGGGGCCCCACAATGAGCAGTTCTTC.

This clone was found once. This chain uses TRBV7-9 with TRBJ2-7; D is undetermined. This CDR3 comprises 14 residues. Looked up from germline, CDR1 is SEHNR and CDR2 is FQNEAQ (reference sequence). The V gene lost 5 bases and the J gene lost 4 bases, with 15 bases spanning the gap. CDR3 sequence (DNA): TGTGCCAGCAGCCCTCCCCTCCCAGGTTACGAGCAGTACTTC. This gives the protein CASSPPLPGYEQYF.

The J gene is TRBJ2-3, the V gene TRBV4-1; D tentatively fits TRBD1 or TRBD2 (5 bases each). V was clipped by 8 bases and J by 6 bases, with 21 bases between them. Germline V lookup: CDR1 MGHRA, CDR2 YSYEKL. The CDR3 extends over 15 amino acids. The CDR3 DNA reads TGCGCCAGCGCTGGCGGGTTGCGCCCAGGGGATACGCAGTATTTT. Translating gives CASAGGLRPGDTQYF.

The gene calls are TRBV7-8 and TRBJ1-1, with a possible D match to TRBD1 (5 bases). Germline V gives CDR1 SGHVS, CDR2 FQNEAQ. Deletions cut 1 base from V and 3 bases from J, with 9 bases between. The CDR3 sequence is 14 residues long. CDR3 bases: TGTGCCAGCAGCTTAGTTGGAGGGGACACTGAAGCTTTCTTT. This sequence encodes CASSLVGGDTEAFF.

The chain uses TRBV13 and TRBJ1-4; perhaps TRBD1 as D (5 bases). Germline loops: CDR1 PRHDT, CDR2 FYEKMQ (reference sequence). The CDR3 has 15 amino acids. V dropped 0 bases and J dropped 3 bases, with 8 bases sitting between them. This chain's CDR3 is CASSLGDSSNEKLFF. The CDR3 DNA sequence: TGTGCCAGCAGCTTAGGCGACAGCTCTAATGAAAAACTGTTTTTT. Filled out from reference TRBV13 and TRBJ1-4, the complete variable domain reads AAGVIQSPRHLIKEKRETATLKCYPIPRHDTVYWYQQGPGQDPQFLISFYEKMQSDKGSIPDRFSAQQFSDYHSELNMSSLELGDSALYFCASSLGDSSNEKLFFGSGTQLSVL.

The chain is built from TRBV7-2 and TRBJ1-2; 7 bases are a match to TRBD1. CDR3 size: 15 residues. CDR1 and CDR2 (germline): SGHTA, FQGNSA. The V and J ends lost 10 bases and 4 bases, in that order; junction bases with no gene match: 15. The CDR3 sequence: CATGQPGTEIYGYTF. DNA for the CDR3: TGTGCCACGGGTCAGCCCGGGACAGAGATCTATGGCTACACCTTC.

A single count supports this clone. The CDR3 protein is CASSEGLAGDNEQFF. DNA for the CDR3: TGTGCCAGCAGCGAGGGACTAGCGGGGGACAATGAGCAGTTCTTC. This chain uses TRBV9 with TRBJ2-1; 14 nucleotides align to TRBD2. V lost 3 bases and J lost 5; bases outside the gene matches: 1. Germline-derived CDR1 and CDR2 are SGDLS and YYNGEE. The CDR3 consists of 15 residues.

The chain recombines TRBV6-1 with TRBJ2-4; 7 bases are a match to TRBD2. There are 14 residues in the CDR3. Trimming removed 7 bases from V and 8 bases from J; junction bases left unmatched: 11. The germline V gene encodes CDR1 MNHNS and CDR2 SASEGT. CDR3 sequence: CASMGVAGGYIQYF. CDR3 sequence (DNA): TGTGCCAGCATGGGGGTAGCGGGCGGTTACATTCAGTACTTC.

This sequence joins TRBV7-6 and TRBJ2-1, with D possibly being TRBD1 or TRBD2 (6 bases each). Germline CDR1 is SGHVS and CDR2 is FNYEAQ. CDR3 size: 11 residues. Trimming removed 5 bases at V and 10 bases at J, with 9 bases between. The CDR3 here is CASSGGPEQFF. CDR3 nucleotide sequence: TGTGCCAGCAGCGGGGGGCCCGAGCAGTTCTTC.

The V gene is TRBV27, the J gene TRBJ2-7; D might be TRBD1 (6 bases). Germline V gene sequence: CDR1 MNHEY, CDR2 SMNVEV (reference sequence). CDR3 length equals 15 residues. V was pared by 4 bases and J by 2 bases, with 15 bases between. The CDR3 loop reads CASSSTGSYPYEQYF. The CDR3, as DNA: TGTGCCAGCAGTTCCACAGGGAGTTATCCCTACGAGCAGTACTTC.

This CDR3 reads CASSQVGGGTQYF. CDR3 nucleotides: TGTGCCAGCAGCCAAGTAGGAGGTGGGACCCAGTACTTC. The rearrangement joins TRBV14 to TRBJ2-5; maybe TRBD2 (5 bases). Germline assignment: CDR1 SGHDN and CDR2 FVKESK. Deletions cut 1 base from V and 7 bases from J, with 10 bases between. The CDR3 extends over 13 amino acids.

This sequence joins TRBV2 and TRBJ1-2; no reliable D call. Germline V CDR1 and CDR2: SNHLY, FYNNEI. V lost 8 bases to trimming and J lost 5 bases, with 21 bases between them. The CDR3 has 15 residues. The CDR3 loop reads CASYDLEAIDYGYTF. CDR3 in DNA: TGTGCCAGCTATGACCTGGAGGCTATAGATTATGGCTACACCTTC.

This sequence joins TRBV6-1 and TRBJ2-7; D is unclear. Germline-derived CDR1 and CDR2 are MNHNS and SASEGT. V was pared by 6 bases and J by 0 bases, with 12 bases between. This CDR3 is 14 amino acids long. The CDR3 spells CASRVVSTSYEQYF. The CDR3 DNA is TGTGCCAGCAGAGTAGTCTCCACCTCCTACGAGCAGTACTTC.

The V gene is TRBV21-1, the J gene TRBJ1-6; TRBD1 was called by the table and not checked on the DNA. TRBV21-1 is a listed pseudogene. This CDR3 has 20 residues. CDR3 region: CASSIWIALQKVSYNSPLHF. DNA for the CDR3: TGTGCCAGCAGCATATGGATTGCCCTACAGAAGGTTTCCTATAATTCACCCCTCCACTTT.

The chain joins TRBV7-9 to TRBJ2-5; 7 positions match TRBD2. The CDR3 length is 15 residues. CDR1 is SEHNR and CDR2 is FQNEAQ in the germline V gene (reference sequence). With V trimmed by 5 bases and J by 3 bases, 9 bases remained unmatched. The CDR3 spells CASSGGERGKETQYF. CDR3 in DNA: TGTGCCAGCAGCGGGGGGGAGCGGGGTAAAGAGACCCAGTACTTC.

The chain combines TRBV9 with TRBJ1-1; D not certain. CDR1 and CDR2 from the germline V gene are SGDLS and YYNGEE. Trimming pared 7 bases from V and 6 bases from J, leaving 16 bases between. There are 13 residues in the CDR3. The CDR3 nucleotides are TGTGCCAGCGGGAGGGCATCGGGGTCTGAAGCTTTCTTT. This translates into CASGRASGSEAFF.

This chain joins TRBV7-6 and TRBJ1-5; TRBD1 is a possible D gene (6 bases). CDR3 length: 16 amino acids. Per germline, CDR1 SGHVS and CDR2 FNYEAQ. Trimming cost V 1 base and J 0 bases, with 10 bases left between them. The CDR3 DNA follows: TGTGCCAGCAGCTTAGGACAGGCCGATAGCAATCAGCCCCAGCATTTT. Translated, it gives CASSLGQADSNQPQHF.